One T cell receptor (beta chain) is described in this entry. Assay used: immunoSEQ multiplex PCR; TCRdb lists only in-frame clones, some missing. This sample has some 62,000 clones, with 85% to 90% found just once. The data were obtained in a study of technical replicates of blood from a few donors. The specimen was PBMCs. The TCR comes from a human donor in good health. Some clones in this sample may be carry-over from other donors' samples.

CDR3 region: CASSLDLQGGTTEAFF. The CDR3 nucleotides read TGTGCCAGCAGCTTAGATCTCCAGGGCGGGACCACTGAAGCTTTCTTT. The chain is built from TRBV11-2 and TRBJ1-1; weak D call: TRBD1 (5 bases). Trimming shortened V by 0 bases and J by 4 bases, and 15 bases separated the two germline ends. CDR3 size: 16 residues. Germline CDR1 reads SGHAT; CDR2 reads FQNNGV.